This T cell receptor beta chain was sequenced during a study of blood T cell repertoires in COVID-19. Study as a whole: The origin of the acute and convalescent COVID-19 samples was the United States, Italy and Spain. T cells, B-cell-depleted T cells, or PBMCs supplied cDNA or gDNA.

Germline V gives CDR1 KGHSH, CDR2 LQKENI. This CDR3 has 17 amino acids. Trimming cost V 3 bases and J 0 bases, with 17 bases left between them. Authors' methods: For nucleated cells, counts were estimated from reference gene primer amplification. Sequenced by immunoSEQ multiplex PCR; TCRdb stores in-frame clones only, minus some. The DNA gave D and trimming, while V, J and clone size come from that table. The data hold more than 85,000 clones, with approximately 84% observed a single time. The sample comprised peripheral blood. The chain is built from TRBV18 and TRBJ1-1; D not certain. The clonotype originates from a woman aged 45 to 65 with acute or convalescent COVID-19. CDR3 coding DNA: TGTGCCAGCTCACCCAACGGTATGAGGGCTGTGAACACTGAAGCTTTCTTT. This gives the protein CASSPNGMRAVNTEAFF.